This TCR beta chain was recorded in a study of cytomegalovirus exposure and HLA in healthy donors. Overall study results and limits: In an earlier analysis, in approximately 570 donors, most V segments appeared productive either ~87% or ~30% of the time.

The length of the CDR3 is 16 residues. Germline-derived CDR1 and CDR2 are MNHEY and SVGAGI. Trimming cost V 0 bases and J 7 bases; bases outside gene matches: 7. Notes on this clone: The antigen is unknown.

Vbeta (60) and Jbeta (13) primers were used in the PCR. Measured with immunoSEQ multiplex PCR; TCRdb has only the in-frame clones, and not every one. The table shows about 170,000 clones, with around 68% occurring only once. Input material: PBMCs. The source of this sequence is a girl aged 5 to 17 in good health and CMV-seronegative. The chain couples TRBV6-5 to TRBJ2-1, with 9 bases that match TRBD2. CDR3 loop: CASSYSRGGADNEQFF. The CDR3 DNA reads as TGTGCCAGCAGTTACTCGCGGGGGGGGGCCGATAATGAGCAGTTCTTC.